Following are 2 T cell receptor beta chains from one sample sequenced in a study of T-cell reconstitution after alpha-beta-depleted transplantation in children. The TCRbeta library incorporated unique molecular identifiers. TCRdb ran MiXCR on the PCR reads and lists one entry per CDR3 protein. The sample records some 290,000 distinct CDR3 sequences, 9.9% being singletons. The sequences come from PBMCs from the stem cell graft donor, collected from the stem cell graft. The receptors come from a human donor who donated a stem cell graft to a child with SCID.

This clonotype was observed many times. The chain has TRBV20-1 and TRBJ2-5; 11 nucleotides align to TRBD2. Losses at the gene ends were 0 bases for V and 3 bases for J; bases not matched to a gene: 6. The CDR3 covers 16 residues. Germline V gives CDR1 DFQATT, CDR2 SNEGSKA (reference sequence). CDR3 in DNA: TGCAGTGCTAGAGACCTACAGGGACTAGCGGAAGAGACCCAGTACTTC. Its protein product is CSARDLQGLAEETQYF.

In this sample, this clonotype turned up many times. This chain connects TRBV12-3 or TRBV12-4 to TRBJ2-5; D is ambiguous. Deletions cut 1 base from V and 5 bases from J, with 5 bases between. The CDR3 has 12 residues. The CDR3 is CASSLVDETQYF. For the CDR3, the DNA is TGTGCCAGCAGTTTAGTTGATGAGACCCAGTACTTC.